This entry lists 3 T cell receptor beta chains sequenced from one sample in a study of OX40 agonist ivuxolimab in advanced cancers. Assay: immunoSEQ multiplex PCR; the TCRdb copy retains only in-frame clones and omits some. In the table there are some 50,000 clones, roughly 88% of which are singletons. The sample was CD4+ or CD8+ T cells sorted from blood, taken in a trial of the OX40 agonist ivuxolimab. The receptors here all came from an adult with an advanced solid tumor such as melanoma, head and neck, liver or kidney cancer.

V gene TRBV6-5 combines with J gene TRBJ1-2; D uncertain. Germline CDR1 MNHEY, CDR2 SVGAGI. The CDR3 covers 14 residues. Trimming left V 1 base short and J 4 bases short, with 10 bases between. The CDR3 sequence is CASSYLNAGYGYTF. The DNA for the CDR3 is TGTGCCAGCAGTTACTTGAACGCTGGCTATGGCTACACCTTC.

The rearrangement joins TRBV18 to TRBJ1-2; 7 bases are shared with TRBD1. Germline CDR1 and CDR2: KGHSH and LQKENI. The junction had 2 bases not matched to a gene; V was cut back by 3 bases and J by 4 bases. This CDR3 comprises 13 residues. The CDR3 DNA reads TGTGCCAGCTCACCCGGGACAGCCTATGGCTACACCTTC. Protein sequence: CASSPGTAYGYTF.

The CDR3 spells CASSSTGGDLYEQYF. The CDR3 region has the DNA TGTGCCAGCAGCTCTACAGGGGGCGATCTCTACGAGCAGTACTTC. The V gene is TRBV7-2, the J gene TRBJ2-5, with 9 bases that match TRBD1. Matching the DNA end better, TRBJ2-7 makes the J call doubtful. The germline gives CDR1 SGHTA, CDR2 FQGNSA. The CDR3 has 15 residues.